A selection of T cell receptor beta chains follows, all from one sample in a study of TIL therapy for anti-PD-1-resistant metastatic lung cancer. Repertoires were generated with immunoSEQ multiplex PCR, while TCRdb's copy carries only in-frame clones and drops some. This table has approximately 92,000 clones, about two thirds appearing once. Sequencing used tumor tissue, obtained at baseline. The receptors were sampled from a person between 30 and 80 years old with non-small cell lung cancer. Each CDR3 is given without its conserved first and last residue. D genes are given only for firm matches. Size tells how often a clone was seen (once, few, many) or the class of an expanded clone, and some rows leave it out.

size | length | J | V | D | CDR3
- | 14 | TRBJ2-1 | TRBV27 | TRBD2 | ASSFFLRGLAGDRF
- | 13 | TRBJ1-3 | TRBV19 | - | ASRWEGSSGNTIY
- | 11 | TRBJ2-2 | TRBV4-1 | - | ASSLRGWGELF
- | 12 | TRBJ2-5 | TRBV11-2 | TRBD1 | ASSPDRGPETQY
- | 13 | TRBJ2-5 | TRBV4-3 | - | ASSQEGGYRETQY
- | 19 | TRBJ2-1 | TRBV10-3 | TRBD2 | AIRASGTSGGAGRSYNEQF
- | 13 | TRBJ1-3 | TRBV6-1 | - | ASSERGGTGNTIY
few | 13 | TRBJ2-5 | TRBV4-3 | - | ASSQGGTFRETQY
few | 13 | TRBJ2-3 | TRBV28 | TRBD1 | ASSSDRARTDTQY
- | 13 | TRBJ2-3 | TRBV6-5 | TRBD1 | ASSRDRGPADTQY
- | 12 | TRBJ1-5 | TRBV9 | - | ASSHSVGNQPQH
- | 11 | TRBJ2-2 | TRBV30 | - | AWRGTNTGELF
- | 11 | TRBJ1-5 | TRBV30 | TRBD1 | AWKEGANKPQH
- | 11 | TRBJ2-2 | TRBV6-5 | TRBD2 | ASRTREVGELF
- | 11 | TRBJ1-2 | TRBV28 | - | ASSSDPTRGYT
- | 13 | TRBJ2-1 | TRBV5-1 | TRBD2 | ASSTLAGGGNEQF
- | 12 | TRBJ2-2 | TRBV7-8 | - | ASSLGVNTGELF
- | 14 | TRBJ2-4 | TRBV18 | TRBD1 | ASSPGDRVIKNIQY
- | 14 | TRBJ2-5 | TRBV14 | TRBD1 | ASSQGTGGALETQY
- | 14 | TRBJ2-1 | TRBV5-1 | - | ASSLAGTISYNEQF
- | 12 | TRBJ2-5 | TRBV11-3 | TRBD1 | ASSMDRGQETQY
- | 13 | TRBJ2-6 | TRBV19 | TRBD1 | ASSPDRAGANVLT
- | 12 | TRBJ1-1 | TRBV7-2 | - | ASSQGRSHTEAF
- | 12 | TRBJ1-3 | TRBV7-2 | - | ASSLDGQGNTIY
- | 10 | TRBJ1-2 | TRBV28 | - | ASTVRGHGYT
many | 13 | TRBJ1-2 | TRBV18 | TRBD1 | ASSPLDRANYGYT
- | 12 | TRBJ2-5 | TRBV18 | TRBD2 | ASSQGLVEETQY
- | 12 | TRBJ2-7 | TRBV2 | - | ASSEGAETYEQY
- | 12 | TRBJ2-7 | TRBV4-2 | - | ASSSDSLPYEQY
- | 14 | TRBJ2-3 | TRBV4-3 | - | ASSQESGLGTDTQY
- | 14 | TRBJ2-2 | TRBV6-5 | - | ASSYEPGLGAGELF
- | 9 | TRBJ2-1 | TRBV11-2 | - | ASSPLDEQF
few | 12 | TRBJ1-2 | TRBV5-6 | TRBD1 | ASSLGTGVRGYT
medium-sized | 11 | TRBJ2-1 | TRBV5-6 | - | ASSWDGGWEQF
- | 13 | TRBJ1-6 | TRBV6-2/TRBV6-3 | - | ASSYSRVRNSPLH
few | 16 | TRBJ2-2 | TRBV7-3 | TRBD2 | ASSPSFGAGGPTGELF
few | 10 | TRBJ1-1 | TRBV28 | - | ASSLGNTEAF